A single sample is the source of the 12 T cell receptor beta chains below, sequenced in a study of blood T cell repertoires in COVID-19. The table came from immunoSEQ multiplex PCR; TCRdb's copy has only in-frame clones and leaves some out. The profile shows some 220,000 clones, about 88% of them singletons. The source material was PBMCs or T cells enriched from blood (not recorded which). All receptors come from a woman aged 25 to 39 who had recovered from COVID-19.

This clone was picked up a small number of times. The CDR3 region is CASSFGLGQPQHF. The DNA of the CDR3 is TGTGCCAGCAGTTTCGGGTTAGGACAGCCCCAGCATTTT. This sequence joins TRBV12-3 or TRBV12-4 and TRBJ1-5; D call uncertain. V was trimmed by 3 bases and J by 7 bases, leaving 10 bases between them. CDR3 size: 13 residues.

This chain uses TRBV7-9 with TRBJ2-7; 11 bases match TRBD1. The germline V gene encodes CDR1 SEHNR and CDR2 FQNEAQ (reference sequence). V was clipped by 10 bases and J by 4 bases; unmatched bases: 3. The length of the CDR3 is 12 residues. CDR3 region: CATGQGAYEQYF. CDR3 sequence (DNA): TGTGCCACCGGACAGGGGGCTTACGAGCAGTACTTC.

The CDR3 nucleotides are TGTGCCAGCAGTCAAAAGGGGGTGCTATCCCAGTACTTC. Protein product: CASSQKGVLSQYF. The rearrangement joins TRBV11-2 to TRBJ2-5; TRBD1 is a possible D gene (6 bases). CDR3 length: 13 residues. V lost 6 bases and J lost 9, with 17 bases in between. The germline gives CDR1 SGHAT, CDR2 FQNNGV.

V gene TRBV7-9 combines with J gene TRBJ1-1, with D possibly being TRBD1 (5 bases). Per the germline V gene, CDR1 is SEHNR and CDR2 is FQNEAQ (reference sequence). Deletions cut 1 base from V and 6 bases from J, with 9 bases between. The CDR3 totals 13 residues. CDR3 protein: CASSLGGPSEAFF. As DNA, the CDR3 is TGTGCCAGCAGCTTAGGGGGCCCATCTGAAGCTTTCTTT. The variable domain in full, completed from reference TRBV7-9 and TRBJ1-1, reads DTGVSQNPRHKITKRGQNVTFRCDPISEHNRLYWYRQTLGQGPEFLTYFQNEAQLEKSRLLSDRFSAERPKGSFSTLEIQRTEQGDSAMYLCASSLGGPSEAFFGQGTRLTVV.

The rearrangement links TRBV13 to TRBJ1-2; D unresolved. V dropped 3 bases and J dropped 8 bases, with 4 bases sitting between them. In germline, CDR1 is PRHDT, CDR2 FYEKMQ (reference sequence). CDR3 length equals 10 residues. Written as DNA, the CDR3 is TGTGCCAGCAGCTTTGAGGGCTACACCTTC. This codes for CASSFEGYTF.

The rearrangement uses TRBV7-2 and TRBJ1-1, with D tentatively TRBD1 (6 bases). Looked up from germline, CDR1 is SGHTA and CDR2 is FQGNSA. Trimming took 5 bases from V and 6 from J, leaving 19 bases between them. The CDR3 extends over 15 amino acids. The CDR3 protein is CASSPRVGARSEAFF. In DNA, the CDR3 is TGTGCCAGCAGCCCAAGGGTGGGGGCTCGCTCTGAAGCTTTCTTT.

The V and J genes are TRBV14 and TRBJ1-1, with D perhaps matching TRBD1 (5 bases). Trimming shortened V by 5 bases and J by 5 bases, and 12 bases separated the two germline ends. CDR1 SGHDN and CDR2 FVKESK come from the germline V gene. The CDR3 runs to 13 residues. The CDR3 region has the DNA TGTGCCAGCAGCATGGGGCGGTGGACTGAAGCTTTCTTT. Its protein product is CASSMGRWTEAFF.

A single count supports this clone. The rearrangement links TRBV28 to TRBJ2-7, with 9 bases identical to TRBD1. Germline V lookup: CDR1 MDHEN, CDR2 SYDVKM. Trimming cost V 6 bases and J 3 bases; bases outside gene matches: 0. The CDR3 runs to 12 residues. The CDR3 loop is CASRTGGYEQYF. CDR3 bases: TGTGCCAGCAGGACAGGGGGCTACGAGCAGTACTTC.

The genes are TRBV5-1 and TRBJ1-4; no clear D. The CDR3 loop spans 17 amino acids. Trimming cost V 0 bases and J 5 bases, with 17 bases left between them. The germline gives CDR1 SGHRS, CDR2 YFSETQ. CDR3 residues: CASSLGVLVVPNEKLFF. The CDR3 DNA reads TGCGCCAGCAGCTTGGGTGTCTTAGTGGTGCCAAATGAAAAACTGTTTTTT.

The CDR3 DNA reads TGCAGTGCTAGTCCCTCGACAGGGAATCAGCCCCAGCATTTT. The encoded protein is CSASPSTGNQPQHF. This chain connects TRBV20-1 to TRBJ1-5; 7 positions match TRBD1. The J segment lost 4 bases and the V segment lost 3 bases, leaving 6 bases of the junction unmatched. Per the germline V gene, CDR1 is DFQATT and CDR2 is SNEGSKA (reference sequence). This CDR3 comprises 14 residues.

The chain couples TRBV2 to TRBJ2-3, with D perhaps matching TRBD2 (5 bases). Trimming removed 5 bases from V and 1 base from J, with 10 bases in between. CDR1 SNHLY and CDR2 FYNNEI come from the germline V gene. The CDR3 is 14 residues long. The CDR3 protein is CASSLDGGTDTQYF. The CDR3 DNA reads TGTGCCAGCAGTCTCGACGGGGGCACAGATACGCAGTATTTT.

The chain has TRBV28 and TRBJ1-3; D not resolved. V was pared by 2 bases and J by 1 base, with 9 bases between. The CDR3 covers 15 residues. CDR1 and CDR2 from the germline V gene are MDHEN and SYDVKM. CDR3 nucleotide sequence: TGTGCCAGCAGTTTACTCCGACTTTCTGGAAACACCATATATTTT. Translated, it gives CASSLLRLSGNTIYF.